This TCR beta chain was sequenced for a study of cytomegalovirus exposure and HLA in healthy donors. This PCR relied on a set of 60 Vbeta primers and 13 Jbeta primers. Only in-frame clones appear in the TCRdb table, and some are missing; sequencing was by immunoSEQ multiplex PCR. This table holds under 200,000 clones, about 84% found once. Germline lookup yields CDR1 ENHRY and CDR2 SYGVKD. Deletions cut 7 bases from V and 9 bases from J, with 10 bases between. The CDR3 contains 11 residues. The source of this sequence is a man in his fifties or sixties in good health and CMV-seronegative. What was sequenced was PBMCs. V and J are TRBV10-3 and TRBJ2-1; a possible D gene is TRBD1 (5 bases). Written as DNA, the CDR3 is TGTGCCATCACCCAGGGTGGTGAGCAGTTCTTC. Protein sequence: CAITQGGEQFF.